Listed below are T cell receptor beta chains from one sample, sequenced in a study of T cell repertoires in cytomegalovirus infection. TCRdb re-analysed the reads in MiXCR, keeping a single row per CDR3 protein. The repertoire consists of about 230,000 distinct CDR3 sequences, with roughly 23% occurring once and the leading ten covering about 20%. Sequenced material: CD8+ T cells from PBMCs. These receptor sequences come from a human donor in good health (CMV status not recorded). Some clones in this sample may be carry-over from other donors' samples. The CDR3 runs from the conserved cysteine through the conserved F or W. The D gene is left open where the match is weak. Only some rows state a clone size, as once, few, many or a class for expanded clones.

V	size	J	D	CDR3	DNA
TRBV7-9	-	TRBJ1-2	-	CASIGTVEGYTF	TGTGCCAGCATCGGGACGGTCGAGGGCTACACCTTC
TRBV12-3/TRBV12-4	many	TRBJ2-5	-	CASSLEGWRGGETQYF	TGTGCCAGCAGTTTAGAGGGATGGCGGGGCGGGGAGACCCAGTACTTC
TRBV7-2	many	TRBJ1-2	-	CASSSSGQLNYGYTF	TGTGCCAGCAGCTCCTCCGGACAGCTTAACTATGGCTACACCTTC
TRBV6-4	-	TRBJ1-2	-	CASLPGGPYYGYTF	TGTGCCAGCCTACCGGGGGGGCCCTACTATGGCTACACCTTC
TRBV5-6	few	TRBJ2-7	TRBD1	CASSVTGITYEQYF	TGTGCCAGCAGCGTGACAGGGATTACCTACGAGCAGTACTTC
TRBV7-4	many	TRBJ1-1	-	CASTPVGYTEAFF	TGTGCCAGCACCCCAGTGGGTTACACTGAAGCTTTCTTT
TRBV2	-	TRBJ2-5	-	CASIALRETQYF	TGTGCCAGCATAGCCCTCCGAGAGACCCAGTACTTC
TRBV6-1	many	TRBJ1-2	-	CASEGGYGYTF	TGTGCCAGCGAGGGGGGCTATGGCTACACCTTC
TRBV25-1	few	TRBJ2-4	-	CASSGGQVKTKNIQYF	TGTGCCAGCAGTGGGGGCCAGGTTAAGACCAAAAACATTCAGTACTTC
TRBV20-1	-	TRBJ2-7	-	CSASVEDLRAHEQYF	TGCAGTGCTAGCGTTGAGGATTTGAGGGCTCACGAGCAGTACTTC
TRBV7-9	few	TRBJ1-6	-	CASSPLGSPLHF	TGTGCCAGCAGCCCCCTAGGTTCACCCCTCCACTTT
TRBV6-8	-	TRBJ2-1	-	CASSYSRQGGGYNEQFF	TGTGCCAGCAGTTACTCGCGCCAGGGAGGTGGCTACAATGAGCAGTTCTTC
TRBV6-2/TRBV6-3	many	TRBJ1-5	-	CASSYDQGRREPQHF	TGTGCCAGCAGTTACGACCAGGGGCGTCGCGAGCCCCAGCATTTT